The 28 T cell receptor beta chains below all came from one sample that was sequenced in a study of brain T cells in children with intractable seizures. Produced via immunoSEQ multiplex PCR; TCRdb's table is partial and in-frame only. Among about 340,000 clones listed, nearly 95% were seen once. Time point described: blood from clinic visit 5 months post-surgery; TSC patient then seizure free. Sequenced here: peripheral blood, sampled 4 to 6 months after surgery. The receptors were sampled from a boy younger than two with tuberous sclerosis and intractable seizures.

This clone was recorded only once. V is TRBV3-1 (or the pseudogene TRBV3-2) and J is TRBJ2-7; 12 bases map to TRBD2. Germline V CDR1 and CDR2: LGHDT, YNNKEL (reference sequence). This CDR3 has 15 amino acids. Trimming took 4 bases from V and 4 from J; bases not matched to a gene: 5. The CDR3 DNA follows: TGTGCCAGCAGCCCAGGACTAGCGGGAAGGTACGAGCAGTACTTC. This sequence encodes CASSPGLAGRYEQYF.

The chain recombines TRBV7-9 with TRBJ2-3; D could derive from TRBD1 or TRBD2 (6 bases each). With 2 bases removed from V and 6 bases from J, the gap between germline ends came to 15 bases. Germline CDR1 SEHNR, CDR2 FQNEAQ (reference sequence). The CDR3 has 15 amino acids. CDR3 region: CASSLIRGQGDTQYF. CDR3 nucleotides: TGTGCCAGCAGCTTAATTCGGGGGCAAGGTGATACGCAGTATTTT.

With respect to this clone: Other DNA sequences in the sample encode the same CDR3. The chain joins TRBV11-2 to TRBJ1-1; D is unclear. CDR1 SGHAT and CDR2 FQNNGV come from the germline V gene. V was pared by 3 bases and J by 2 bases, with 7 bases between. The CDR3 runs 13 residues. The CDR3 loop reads CASSFGRNTEAFF. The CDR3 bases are TGTGCCAGCAGCTTCGGCAGAAACACTGAAGCTTTCTTT.

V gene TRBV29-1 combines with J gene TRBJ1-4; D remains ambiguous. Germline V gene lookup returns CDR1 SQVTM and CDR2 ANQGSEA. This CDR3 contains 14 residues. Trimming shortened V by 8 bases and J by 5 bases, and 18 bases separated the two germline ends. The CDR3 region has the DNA TGCAGCCCCTGGGTGGTAGCATGGAATGAAAAACTGTTTTTT. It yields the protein CSPWVVAWNEKLFF.

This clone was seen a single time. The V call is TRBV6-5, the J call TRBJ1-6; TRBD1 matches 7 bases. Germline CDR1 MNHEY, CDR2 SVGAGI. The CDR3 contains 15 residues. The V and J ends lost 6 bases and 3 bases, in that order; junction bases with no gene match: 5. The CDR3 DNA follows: TGTGCCAGCAGGCCGGACAGGCTCTATAATTCACCCCTCCACTTT. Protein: CASRPDRLYNSPLHF.

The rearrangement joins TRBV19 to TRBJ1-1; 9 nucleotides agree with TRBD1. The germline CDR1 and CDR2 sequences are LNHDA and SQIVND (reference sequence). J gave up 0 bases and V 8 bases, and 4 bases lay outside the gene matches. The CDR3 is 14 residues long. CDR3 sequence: CASGTGRMNTEAFF. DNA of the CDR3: TGTGCCAGTGGGACAGGGAGAATGAACACTGAAGCTTTCTTT. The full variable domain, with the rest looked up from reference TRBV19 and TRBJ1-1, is DGGITQSPKYLFRKEGQNVTLSCEQNLNHDAMYWYRQDPGQGLRLIYYSQIVNDFQKGDIAEGYSVSREKKESFPLTVTSAQKNPTAFYLCASGTGRMNTEAFFGQGTRLTVV.

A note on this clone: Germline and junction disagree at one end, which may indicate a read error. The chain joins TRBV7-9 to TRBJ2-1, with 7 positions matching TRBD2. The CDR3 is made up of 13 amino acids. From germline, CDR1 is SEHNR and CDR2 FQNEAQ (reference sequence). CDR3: CASSLGSSGERLF. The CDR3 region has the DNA TGTGCCAGCAGCTTAGGGTCTAGCGGAGAAAGGCTCTTC.

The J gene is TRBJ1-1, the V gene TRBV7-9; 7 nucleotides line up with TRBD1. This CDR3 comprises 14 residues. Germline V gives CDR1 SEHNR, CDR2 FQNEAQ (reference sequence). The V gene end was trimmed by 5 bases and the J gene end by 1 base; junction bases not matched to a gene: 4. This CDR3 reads CASSPRTGNTEAFF. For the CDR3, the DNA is TGTGCCAGCAGCCCCCGGACAGGGAACACTGAAGCTTTCTTT.

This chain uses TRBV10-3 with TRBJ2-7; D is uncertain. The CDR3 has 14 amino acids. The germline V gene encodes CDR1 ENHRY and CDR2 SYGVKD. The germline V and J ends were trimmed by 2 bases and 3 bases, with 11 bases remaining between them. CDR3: CAISEAHTVYEQYF. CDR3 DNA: TGTGCCATCAGTGAGGCCCACACGGTCTACGAGCAGTACTTC.

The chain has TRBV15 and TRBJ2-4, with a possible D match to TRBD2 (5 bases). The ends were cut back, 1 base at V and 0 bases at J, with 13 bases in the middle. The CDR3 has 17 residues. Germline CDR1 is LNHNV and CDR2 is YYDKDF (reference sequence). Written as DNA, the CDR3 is TGTGCCACCAGCAGAGTTCCGAGCGGACTAGCCAAAAACATTCAGTACTTC. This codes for CATSRVPSGLAKNIQYF.

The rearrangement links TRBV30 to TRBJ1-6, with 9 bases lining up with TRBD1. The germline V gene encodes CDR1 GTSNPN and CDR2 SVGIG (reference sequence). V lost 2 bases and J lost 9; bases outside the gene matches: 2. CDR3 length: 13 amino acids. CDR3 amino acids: CAWSLDRGSPLHF. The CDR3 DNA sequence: TGTGCCTGGAGTTTGGACAGGGGTTCACCCCTCCACTTT.

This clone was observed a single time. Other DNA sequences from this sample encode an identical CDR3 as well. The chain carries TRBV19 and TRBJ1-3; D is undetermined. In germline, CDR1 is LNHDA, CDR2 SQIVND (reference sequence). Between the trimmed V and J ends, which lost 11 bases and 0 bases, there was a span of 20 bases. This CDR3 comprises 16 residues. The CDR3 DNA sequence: TGTGCCTCGGCAGGTAACATACACCACTCTGGAAACACCATATATTTT. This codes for CASAGNIHHSGNTIYF.

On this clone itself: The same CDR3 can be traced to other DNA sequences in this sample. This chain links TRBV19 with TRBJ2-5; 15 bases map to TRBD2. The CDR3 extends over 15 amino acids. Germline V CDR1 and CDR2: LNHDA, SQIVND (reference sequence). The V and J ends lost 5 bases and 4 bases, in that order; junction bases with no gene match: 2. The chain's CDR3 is CASSPGLAGGETQYF. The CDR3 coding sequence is TGTGCCAGTAGTCCGGGACTAGCGGGAGGAGAGACCCAGTACTTC. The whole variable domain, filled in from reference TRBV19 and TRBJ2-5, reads DGGITQSPKYLFRKEGQNVTLSCEQNLNHDAMYWYRQDPGQGLRLIYYSQIVNDFQKGDIAEGYSVSREKKESFPLTVTSAQKNPTAFYLCASSPGLAGGETQYFGPGTRLLVL.

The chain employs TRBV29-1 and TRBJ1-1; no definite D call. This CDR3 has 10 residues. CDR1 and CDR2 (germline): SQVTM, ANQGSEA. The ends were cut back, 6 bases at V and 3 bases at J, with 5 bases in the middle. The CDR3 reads CSVQDTEAFF. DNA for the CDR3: TGCAGCGTCCAAGACACTGAAGCTTTCTTT. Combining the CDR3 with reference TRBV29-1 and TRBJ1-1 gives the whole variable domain SAVISQKPSRDICQRGTSLTIQCQVDSQVTMMFWYRQQPGQSLTLIATANQGSEATYESGFVIDKFPISRPNLTFSTLTVSNMSPEDSSIYLCSVQDTEAFFGQGTRLTVV.

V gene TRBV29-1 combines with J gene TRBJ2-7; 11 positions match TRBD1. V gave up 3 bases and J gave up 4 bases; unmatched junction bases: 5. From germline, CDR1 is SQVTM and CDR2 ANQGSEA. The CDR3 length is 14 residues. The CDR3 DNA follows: TGCAGCGTTGATATAGGACAGGGGGCGTACGAGCAGTACTTC. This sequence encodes CSVDIGQGAYEQYF.

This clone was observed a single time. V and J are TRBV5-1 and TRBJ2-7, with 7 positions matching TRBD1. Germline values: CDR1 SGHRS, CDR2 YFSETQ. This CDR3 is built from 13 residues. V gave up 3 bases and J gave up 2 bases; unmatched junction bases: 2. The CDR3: CASSYDRAYEQYF. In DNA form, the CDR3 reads TGCGCCAGCAGCTACGACAGGGCCTACGAGCAGTACTTC.

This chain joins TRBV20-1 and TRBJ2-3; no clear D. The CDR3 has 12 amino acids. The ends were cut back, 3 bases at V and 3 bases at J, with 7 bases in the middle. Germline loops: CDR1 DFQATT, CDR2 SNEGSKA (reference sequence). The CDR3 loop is CSASDGTDTQYF. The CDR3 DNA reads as TGCAGTGCTAGTGACGGGACAGATACGCAGTATTTT.

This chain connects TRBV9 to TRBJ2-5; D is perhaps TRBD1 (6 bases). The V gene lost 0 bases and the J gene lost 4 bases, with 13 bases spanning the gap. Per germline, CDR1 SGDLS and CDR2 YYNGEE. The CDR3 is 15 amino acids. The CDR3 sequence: CASSVVSGARETQYF. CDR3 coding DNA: TGTGCCAGCAGCGTAGTCTCAGGGGCACGAGAGACCCAGTACTTC.

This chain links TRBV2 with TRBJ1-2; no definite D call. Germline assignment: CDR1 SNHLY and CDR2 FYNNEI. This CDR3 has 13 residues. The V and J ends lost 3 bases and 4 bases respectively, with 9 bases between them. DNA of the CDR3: TGTGCCAGCAGTGAGCTGGAAATCTATGGCTACACCTTC. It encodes CASSELEIYGYTF.

CDR3 region: CASSLGLWGAGETQYF. CDR3 coding DNA: TGTGCCAGCAGCTTGGGACTATGGGGGGCGGGAGAGACCCAGTACTTC. The J gene is TRBJ2-5, the V gene TRBV7-9, with D possibly being TRBD2 (7 bases). V was clipped by 3 bases and J by 4 bases, with 18 bases between them. Germline CDR1 reads SEHNR; CDR2 reads FQNEAQ (reference sequence). The CDR3 is made up of 16 amino acids.

The CDR3 sequence: CASSFGGPTFGEQFF. CDR3 DNA: TGTGCCAGCAGTTTTGGCGGACCAACCTTTGGTGAGCAGTTCTTC. This chain uses TRBV28 with TRBJ2-1; D unresolved. The CDR3 covers 15 residues. Germline V gives CDR1 MDHEN, CDR2 SYDVKM. Trimming cost V 3 bases and J 9 bases, with 18 bases left between them.

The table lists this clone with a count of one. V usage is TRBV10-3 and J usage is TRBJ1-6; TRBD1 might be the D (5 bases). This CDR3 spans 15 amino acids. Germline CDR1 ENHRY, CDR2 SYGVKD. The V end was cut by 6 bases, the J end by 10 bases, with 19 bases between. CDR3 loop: CAISLGEGSGSPLHF. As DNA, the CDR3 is TGTGCCATCAGCTTGGGCGAGGGGTCAGGGTCACCCCTCCACTTT.

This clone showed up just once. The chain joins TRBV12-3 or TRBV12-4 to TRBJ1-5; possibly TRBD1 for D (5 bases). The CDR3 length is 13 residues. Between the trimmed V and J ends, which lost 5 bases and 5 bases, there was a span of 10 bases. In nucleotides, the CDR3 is TGTGCCAGCAGTACAGGCCCATATCAGCCCCAGCATTTT. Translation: CASSTGPYQPQHF.

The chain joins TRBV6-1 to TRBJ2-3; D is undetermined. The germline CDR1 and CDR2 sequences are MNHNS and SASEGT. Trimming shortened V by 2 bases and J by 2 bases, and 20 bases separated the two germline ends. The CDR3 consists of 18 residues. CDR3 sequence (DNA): TGTGCCAGCAGTGAATATAGCCTCAAGCCGTATAACACAGATACGCAGTATTTT. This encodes CASSEYSLKPYNTDTQYF.

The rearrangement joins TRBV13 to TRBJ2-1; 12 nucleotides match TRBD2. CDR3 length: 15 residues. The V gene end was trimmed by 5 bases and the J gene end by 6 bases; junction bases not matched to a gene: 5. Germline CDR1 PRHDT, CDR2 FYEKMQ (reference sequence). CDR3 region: CASSQGLAGTNEQFF. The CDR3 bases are TGTGCCAGCAGCCAGGGACTAGCGGGTACCAATGAGCAGTTCTTC.

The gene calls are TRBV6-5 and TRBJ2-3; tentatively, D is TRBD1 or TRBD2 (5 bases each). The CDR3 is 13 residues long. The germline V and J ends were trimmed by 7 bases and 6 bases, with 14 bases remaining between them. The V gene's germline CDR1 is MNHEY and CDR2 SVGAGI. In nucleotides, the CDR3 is TGTGCCAGCATGGGACGGAATTTTGATACGCAGTATTTT. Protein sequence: CASMGRNFDTQYF.

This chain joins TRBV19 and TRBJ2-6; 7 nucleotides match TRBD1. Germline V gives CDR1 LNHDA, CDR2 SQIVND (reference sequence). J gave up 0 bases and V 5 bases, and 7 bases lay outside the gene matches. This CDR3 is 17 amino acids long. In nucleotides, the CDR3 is TGTGCCAGTAGTTCCGGGACAGAGCTCTCTGGGGCCAACGTCCTGACTTTC. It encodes CASSSGTELSGANVLTF.

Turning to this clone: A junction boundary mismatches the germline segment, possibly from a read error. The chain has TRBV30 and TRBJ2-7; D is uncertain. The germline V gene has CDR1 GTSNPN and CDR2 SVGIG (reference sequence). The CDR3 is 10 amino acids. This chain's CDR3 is CAWNKPGLSF. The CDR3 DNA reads TGTGCCTGGAACAAACCCGGGCTCTCCTTC.